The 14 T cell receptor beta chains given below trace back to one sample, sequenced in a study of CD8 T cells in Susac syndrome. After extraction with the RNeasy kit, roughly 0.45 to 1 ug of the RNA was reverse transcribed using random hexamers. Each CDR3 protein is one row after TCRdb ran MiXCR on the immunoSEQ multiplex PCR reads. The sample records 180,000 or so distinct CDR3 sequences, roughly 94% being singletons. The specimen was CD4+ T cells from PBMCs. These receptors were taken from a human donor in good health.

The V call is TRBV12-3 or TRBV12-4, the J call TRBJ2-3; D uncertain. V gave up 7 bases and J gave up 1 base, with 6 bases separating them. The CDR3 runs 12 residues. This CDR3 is CASTRGTDTQYF. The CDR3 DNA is TGTGCCAGCACCCGGGGCACAGATACGCAGTATTTT.

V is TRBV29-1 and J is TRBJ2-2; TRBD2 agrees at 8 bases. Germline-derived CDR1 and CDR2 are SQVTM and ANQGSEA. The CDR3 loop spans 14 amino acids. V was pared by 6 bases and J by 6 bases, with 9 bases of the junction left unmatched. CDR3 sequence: CSVQSGGYSGELFF. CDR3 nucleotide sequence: TGCAGCGTCCAAAGCGGGGGCTACTCCGGGGAGCTGTTTTTT.

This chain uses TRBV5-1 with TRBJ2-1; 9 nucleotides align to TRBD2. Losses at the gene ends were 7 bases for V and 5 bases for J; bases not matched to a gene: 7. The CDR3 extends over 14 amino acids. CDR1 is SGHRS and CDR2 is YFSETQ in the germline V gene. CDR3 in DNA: TGCGCCAGCTCTACTAGCGGGCCGCACAATGAGCAGTTCTTC. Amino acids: CASSTSGPHNEQFF.

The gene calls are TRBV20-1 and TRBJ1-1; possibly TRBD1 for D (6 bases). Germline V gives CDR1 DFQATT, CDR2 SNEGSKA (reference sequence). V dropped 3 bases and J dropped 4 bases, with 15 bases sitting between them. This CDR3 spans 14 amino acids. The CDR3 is CSASVQGFSTEAFF. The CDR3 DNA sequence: TGCAGTGCTAGTGTACAGGGATTCAGCACTGAAGCTTTCTTT.

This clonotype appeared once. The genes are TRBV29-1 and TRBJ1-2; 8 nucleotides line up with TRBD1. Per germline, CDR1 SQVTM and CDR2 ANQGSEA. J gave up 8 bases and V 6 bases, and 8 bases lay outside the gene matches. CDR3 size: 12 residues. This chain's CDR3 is CSVRGGTGGYTF. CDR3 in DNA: TGCAGCGTCCGGGGGGGGACAGGCGGCTACACCTTC.

In DNA, the CDR3 is TGCAGTGTGGGGAAGGCGGTTAGCTCCTACGAGCAGTACGTC. This sequence encodes CSVGKAVSSYEQYV. This rearrangement joins TRBV20-1 to TRBJ2-7; D not resolved. V lost 7 bases and J 0 bases, leaving 16 bases between the germline ends. Germline assignment: CDR1 DFQATT and CDR2 SNEGSKA (reference sequence). The CDR3 sequence is 14 residues long.

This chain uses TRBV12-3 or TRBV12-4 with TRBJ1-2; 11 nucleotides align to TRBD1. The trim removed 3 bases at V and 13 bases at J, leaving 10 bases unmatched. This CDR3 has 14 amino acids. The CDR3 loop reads CASSFDRDRGFCTF. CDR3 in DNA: TGTGCCAGCAGTTTTGACCGGGACAGGGGGTTTTGCACCTTC.

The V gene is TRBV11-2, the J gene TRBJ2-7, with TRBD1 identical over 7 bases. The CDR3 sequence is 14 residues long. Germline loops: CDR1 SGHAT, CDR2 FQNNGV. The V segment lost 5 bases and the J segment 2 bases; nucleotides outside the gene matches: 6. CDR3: CASSLDRFAYEQYF. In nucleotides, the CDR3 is TGTGCCAGCAGCCTGGACAGGTTCGCCTACGAGCAGTACTTC.

CDR3 nucleotide sequence: TGTGCCAGCAGCCCTCCTGGGGGATTCTACAATGAGCAGTTCTTC. It codes for CASSPPGGFYNEQFF. The chain employs TRBV12-3 or TRBV12-4 and TRBJ2-1; possibly TRBD1 or TRBD2 for D (5 bases each). The CDR3 contains 15 residues. V gave up 6 bases and J gave up 3 bases, with 15 bases separating them.

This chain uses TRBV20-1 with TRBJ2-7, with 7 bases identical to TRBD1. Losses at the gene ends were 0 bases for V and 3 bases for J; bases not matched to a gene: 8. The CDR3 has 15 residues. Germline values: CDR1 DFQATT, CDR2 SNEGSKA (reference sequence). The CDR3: CSARDQRGRVYEQYF. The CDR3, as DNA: TGCAGTGCTAGAGATCAGAGGGGGCGCGTCTACGAGCAGTACTTC.

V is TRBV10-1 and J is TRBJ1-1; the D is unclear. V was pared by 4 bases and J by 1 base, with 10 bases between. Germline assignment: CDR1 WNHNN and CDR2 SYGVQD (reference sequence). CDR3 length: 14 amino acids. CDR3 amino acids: CASSGVRGNTEAFF. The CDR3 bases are TGCGCCAGCAGTGGGGTCCGGGGGAACACTGAAGCTTTCTTT.

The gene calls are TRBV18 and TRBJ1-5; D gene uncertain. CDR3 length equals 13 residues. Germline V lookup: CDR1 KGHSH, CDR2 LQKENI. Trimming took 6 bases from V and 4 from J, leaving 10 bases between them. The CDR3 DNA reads TGTGCCAGCTCGGGTCTCGTAAATCAGCCCCAGCATTTT. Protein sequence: CASSGLVNQPQHF.

The CDR3 DNA reads as TGTGCCACCAGCAGAGAGATGACTAGCGGCACCCATGAGCAGTTCTTC. Its translation is CATSREMTSGTHEQFF. The V gene is TRBV15, the J gene TRBJ2-1, with 9 bases lining up with TRBD2. The V and J ends lost 0 bases and 8 bases, in that order; junction bases with no gene match: 8. CDR3 size: 16 residues. Germline CDR1 and CDR2: LNHNV and YYDKDF (reference sequence).

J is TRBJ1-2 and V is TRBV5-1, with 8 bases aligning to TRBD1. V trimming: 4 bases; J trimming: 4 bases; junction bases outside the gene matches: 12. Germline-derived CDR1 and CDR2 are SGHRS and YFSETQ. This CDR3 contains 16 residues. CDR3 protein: CASSPQPGTGVYGYTF. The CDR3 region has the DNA TGCGCCAGCAGCCCCCAACCCGGGACAGGTGTCTATGGCTACACCTTC.